The 5 T cell receptor beta chains presented below share a single source sample, sequenced in a study of Graves' ophthalmopathy and Graves' hyperthyroidism. For repertoire sequencing, the TCR beta CDR3 regions were amplified from RNA transcripts. Second-round multiplex PCR followed a first-round RT-PCR using HTBI primers. TCRdb redid the calling of the multiplex PCR reads with MiXCR, one entry per CDR3 protein. The repertoire consists of about 220,000 distinct CDR3 sequences, with roughly 21% occurring once and the leading ten covering 35% to 55%. The sample comprised peripheral blood. The receptor set was obtained from a woman in her 50s with Graves' ophthalmopathy.

In its sample, this clonotype was seen many times. This CDR3 reads CASSLQGSYNEQFF. The CDR3 nucleotides are TGTGCCAGCAGTCTACAGGGCTCCTACAATGAGCAGTTCTTC. The V and J genes are TRBV6-4 and TRBJ2-1; the D gene is possibly TRBD1 (6 bases). The ends were cut back, 5 bases at V and 0 bases at J, with 8 bases in the middle. Germline V gives CDR1 MRHNA, CDR2 SNTAGT. This CDR3 is 14 amino acids long.

This clonotype was found many times. This chain links TRBV10-3 with TRBJ2-7; the D gene is possibly TRBD1 (5 bases). V was trimmed by 2 bases and J by 6 bases, leaving 11 bases between them. Germline loops: CDR1 ENHRY, CDR2 SYGVKD. The CDR3 spans 13 residues. CDR3 in DNA: TGTGCCATCAGTGAGAGGGGTTCCGCCGAGCAGTACTTC. This gives the protein CAISERGSAEQYF.

The sample holds a few counts of this clonotype. A much larger clone differs from this one at a single base, so this may be a read error. This chain links TRBV3-1 with TRBJ2-5; 7 bases map to TRBD2. The CDR3 sequence is 12 residues long. V trimming: 8 bases; J trimming: 7 bases; junction bases outside the gene matches: 7. Germline loops: CDR1 LGHDT, CDR2 YNNKEL (reference sequence). The CDR3 sequence: CASRVGGGTQYF. The DNA of the CDR3 is TGTGCCAGCCGCGTAGGCGGGGGGACCCAGTACTTC.

This clonotype appeared many times. The germline gene is not matched at one end of the junction; a read error may be the cause. This rearrangement joins TRBV27 to TRBJ1-5; TRBD1 agrees at 10 bases. CDR1 is MNHEY, CDR2 SMNVEV, per germline (reference sequence). The length of the CDR3 is 17 residues. The CDR3 sequence: CASSRRDRGSLNQPQHF. Written as DNA, the CDR3 is TGTGCCAGCAGCCGCCGGGACAGGGGATCCCTCAATCAGCCCCAGCATTTC.

This clonotype was seen many times. The chain uses TRBV28 and TRBJ2-7; 7 nucleotides agree with TRBD2. This CDR3 has 13 amino acids. CDR1 is MDHEN and CDR2 is SYDVKM in the germline V gene. Trimming took 4 bases from V and 2 from J; bases not matched to a gene: 2. The CDR3 protein is CASSSLAAYEQYF. CDR3 DNA sequence: TGTGCCAGCAGTTCGCTAGCGGCCTACGAGCAGTACTTC.